A selection of T cell receptor beta chains follows, all from one sample in a study of blood T cell repertoires in COVID-19. TCRdb's copy holds only in-frame clones and misses some; the assay was immunoSEQ multiplex PCR. The sample contains more than 60,000 clones, under 95% of which appear only once. The material sequenced was peripheral blood. The receptor set was obtained from a human donor in a cohort sampled during active COVID-19. Each CDR3 is given with its conserved first and last residue. A D gene is named only where the DNA matches it firmly. Clone size, where shown, is once, few, many, or a class for clones that have expanded.

>TRBJ2-1|TRBV7-8|.|TRBD1
TGTGCCAGCAGCTTTTTGGGACAGAACTCCTACAATGAGCAGTTCTTC
CASSFLGQNSYNEQFF
>TRBJ2-5|TRBV7-7|once|.
TGTGCTAGCAGCTCGGGAGTGGCGGGGGCTGGAGAGACCCAGTACTTC
CASSSGVAGAGETQYF
>TRBJ2-7|TRBV6-5|.|.
TGTGCCAGCAGTCTGACAGGGAGGAACGAGCAGTACTTC
CASSLTGRNEQYF
>TRBJ2-3|TRBV5-1|once|TRBD2
TGCGCCAGCAGCCTCTCGGCGGGGGGGCTCACAGATACGCAGTATTTT
CASSLSAGGLTDTQYF
>TRBJ2-7|TRBV10-2|.|TRBD1
TGCGCCAGCATCCTGAGGGGGGACAGGATCTACGAGCAGTACTTC
CASILRGDRIYEQYF
>TRBJ1-2|TRBV4-1|.|TRBD1
TGCGCCAGCAGCCACGGGGGACAGGGGGCCATCTATGGCTACACCTTC
CASSHGGQGAIYGYTF
>TRBJ2-3|TRBV7-3|.|.
TGTGCCAGCAGCCCCGGGACTAGCACAGATACGCAGTATTTT
CASSPGTSTDTQYF
>TRBJ2-5|TRBV7-3|.|.
TGTGCCAGCAGCTTAAGCGGATCCCGGGAGACCCAGTACTTC
CASSLSGSRETQYF
>TRBJ2-1|TRBV4-2|once|.
TGTGCCAGCAGCCGGACCCCGGCGTTACTAGCCCGGGACAATGAGCAGTTCTTC
CASSRTPALLARDNEQFF
>TRBJ1-1|TRBV6-5|once|.
TGTGCCAGCAGCCCCACACGGAACACTGAAGCTTTCTTT
CASSPTRNTEAFF
>TRBJ1-4|TRBV15|.|.
TGTGCCACCAGCTCCGACAGGACCCCTCGGGAAAAACTGTTTTTT
CATSSDRTPREKLFF
>TRBJ2-2|TRBV6-5|.|TRBD2
TGTGCCAGCAATAGCGGGGTGGGGGAGCTGTTTTTT
CASNSGVGELFF
>TRBJ1-2|TRBV6-5|.|TRBD1
TGTGCCAGCAGTTACTATACAGGGGTGGGCTACACCTTC
CASSYYTGVGYTF